The 31 T cell receptor beta chains given below trace back to one sample, sequenced in a study of cytomegalovirus exposure and HLA in healthy donors. 13 Jbeta primers and 60 Vbeta primers were used for the PCR. Profiled with immunoSEQ multiplex PCR; TCRdb holds only in-frame clones, not every one. The table has about 94,000 clones, 50% to 80% seen once. Sequences were obtained from PBMCs. All receptors come from a man under 40 in good health and CMV-seronegative.

This sequence joins TRBV14 and TRBJ2-5, with TRBD1 identical over 8 bases. The J call may be wrong; the DNA end is better matched by TRBJ2-7. The CDR3 length is 16 residues. The germline V gene encodes CDR1 SGHDN and CDR2 FVKESK. In nucleotides, the CDR3 is TGTGCCAGCAGCCCCCGGACAGGGAGGATCGGATACGAGCAGTACTTC. Its protein is CASSPRTGRIGYEQYF.

The table lists this clone with a few counts. The V and J genes are TRBV29-1 and TRBJ1-1; a possible D gene is TRBD1 (5 bases). V shed 4 bases and J shed 1 base, with 10 bases lying between them. The CDR3 totals 13 residues. The germline V gene has CDR1 SQVTM and CDR2 ANQGSEA. DNA for the CDR3: TGCAGCGTTGGCGGGGGGAGGAACACTGAAGCTTTCTTT. It encodes CSVGGGRNTEAFF.

The chain uses TRBV4-1 and TRBJ2-3; D perhaps matches TRBD2 (5 bases). Trimming left V 5 bases short and J 0 bases short, with 18 bases between. In germline, CDR1 is MGHRA, CDR2 YSYEKL. CDR3 length: 17 residues. The CDR3 nucleotides read TGCGCCAGCAGCTTCCGGGATCAGCTTTATAGCACAGATACGCAGTATTTT. This encodes CASSFRDQLYSTDTQYF.

The V call is TRBV7-9, the J call TRBJ1-1; no definite D call. Germline CDR1 SEHNR, CDR2 FQNEAQ (reference sequence). The germline V and J ends were trimmed by 4 bases and 8 bases, with 8 bases remaining between them. This CDR3 spans 11 amino acids. DNA for the CDR3: TGTGCCAGCAGCTCAGGCAGCGAAGCTTTCTTT. Encoded protein: CASSSGSEAFF.

CDR3 in DNA: TGTGCCAGCAGTCGGTGGGTTGAGGACACTGAAGCTTTCTTT. Its protein product is CASSRWVEDTEAFF. The chain combines TRBV6-5 with TRBJ1-1; D is uncertain. Germline V gene data show CDR1 as MNHEY and CDR2 as SVGAGI. The CDR3 extends over 14 amino acids. Trimming cost V 5 bases and J 3 bases, with 13 bases left between them.

This clone showed up just once. The chain employs TRBV14 and TRBJ2-7; D is possibly TRBD2 (7 bases). The CDR3 runs 15 residues. Trimming pared 1 base from V and 6 bases from J, leaving 16 bases between. Germline lookup yields CDR1 SGHDN and CDR2 FVKESK. CDR3: CASSQASAGASEQYF. The CDR3 DNA follows: TGTGCCAGCAGCCAAGCGTCTGCGGGGGCTTCCGAGCAGTACTTC.

This clone was detected only a few times. V and J are TRBV19 and TRBJ2-3; 12 positions match TRBD2. V dropped 3 bases and J dropped 3; count of bases not matched to a gene: 4. Germline V gene data show CDR1 as LNHDA and CDR2 as SQIVND (reference sequence). CDR3 length: 16 residues. The DNA of the CDR3 is TGTGCCAGTAGTATCCGACTAGCGGGGGAGACAGATACGCAGTATTTT. Its protein product is CASSIRLAGETDTQYF.

The chain uses TRBV5-8 and TRBJ1-1; no definite D call. The CDR3 covers 13 residues. Germline V CDR1 and CDR2: SGHTS, YDEGEE. The V end lost 0 bases, the J end lost 11 bases, and 14 bases lay between the germline ends. The CDR3 region has the DNA TGTGCCAGCAGCTTGGTTGTCAAGCGCGGGGCTTTCTTT. Its translation is CASSLVVKRGAFF.

This clone was seen only a few times. This chain uses TRBV7-3 with TRBJ2-3, with TRBD2 matching 8 bases. The CDR3 loop spans 16 amino acids. J lost 1 base, V lost 6 bases, and 9 bases had no gene match. The germline CDR1 and CDR2 sequences are SGHTA and FQGTGA. CDR3 protein: CASSMGRGAGTDTQYF. The CDR3 DNA reads as TGTGCCAGCAGTATGGGGCGGGGGGCTGGCACAGATACGCAGTATTTT.

The V call is TRBV11-2, the J call TRBJ2-7; 8 nucleotides match TRBD1. V shed 5 bases, J shed 7 bases, and the junction held 7 bases outside the gene matches. CDR3 length: 13 residues. Germline V CDR1 and CDR2: SGHAT, FQNNGV. In DNA, the CDR3 is TGTGCCAGCAGCCAGACAGGGGCCCCAGAGCAGTACTTC. It encodes CASSQTGAPEQYF.

For the CDR3, the DNA is TGTGCCAGTAGTATACCAACAGGGGACACTAATGAAAAACTGTTTTTT. Translating gives CASSIPTGDTNEKLFF. This chain joins TRBV19 and TRBJ1-4; 7 positions agree with TRBD1. This CDR3 region has 16 residues. Germline V CDR1 and CDR2: LNHDA, SQIVND (reference sequence). J lost 2 bases, V lost 2 bases, and 5 bases had no gene match. The full variable domain, its missing parts supplied by reference TRBV19 and TRBJ1-4, is DGGITQSPKYLFRKEGQNVTLSCEQNLNHDAMYWYRQDPGQGLRLIYYSQIVNDFQKGDIAEGYSVSREKKESFPLTVTSAQKNPTAFYLCASSIPTGDTNEKLFFGSGTQLSVL.

V gene TRBV20-1 combines with J gene TRBJ2-7, with D perhaps matching TRBD1 (5 bases). The CDR3 loop spans 10 amino acids. Deletions cut 4 bases from V and 4 bases from J, with 5 bases between. Germline V gene sequence: CDR1 DFQATT, CDR2 SNEGSKA (reference sequence). DNA for the CDR3: TGCAGTGCTACAGGGTACGAGCAGTACTTC. Amino acids: CSATGYEQYF.

V and J are TRBV7-3 and TRBJ2-1, with D possibly matching TRBD2 (6 bases). The V end lost 0 bases, the J end lost 10 bases, and 13 bases lay between the germline ends. CDR3 length equals 14 residues. Per the germline V gene, CDR1 is SGHTA and CDR2 is FQGTGA. DNA of the CDR3: TGTGCCAGCAGCTTAACGCGGGACGCGTACGAGCAGTTCTTC. It codes for CASSLTRDAYEQFF.

The rearrangement uses TRBV4-1 and TRBJ2-1; 11 bases are shared with TRBD2. The CDR3 runs to 15 residues. V lost 4 bases and J lost 7; bases outside the gene matches: 6. In germline, CDR1 is MGHRA, CDR2 YSYEKL. In nucleotides, the CDR3 is TGCGCCAGCAGCCTAGCGGGAGGGCCTTGGAATGAGCAGTTCTTC. It specifies CASSLAGGPWNEQFF.

V usage is TRBV30 and J usage is TRBJ2-1, with a tentative D call TRBD2 (6 bases). Trimming left V 3 bases short and J 6 bases short, with 18 bases between. CDR1 and CDR2 (germline): GTSNPN, SVGIG (reference sequence). The CDR3 covers 15 residues. The CDR3 DNA reads as TGTGCCTGGAGCCCGCTTAATCCGGAGGGCAATGAGCAGTTCTTC. It encodes CAWSPLNPEGNEQFF.

This clone has only a few counts. The gene calls are TRBV9 and TRBJ1-3; D uncertain. Germline-derived CDR1 and CDR2 are SGDLS and YYNGEE. V lost 0 bases and J lost 3, with 4 bases in between. This CDR3 contains 13 residues. For the CDR3, the DNA is TGTGCCAGCAGCGTAGCTTTTGGAAACACCATATATTTT. Its translation: CASSVAFGNTIYF.

The V and J genes are TRBV7-2 and TRBJ1-5; a weak D match, TRBD1 (6 bases). The CDR3 has 15 residues. Germline-derived CDR1 and CDR2 are SGHTA and FQGNSA. Trimming removed 6 bases from V and 0 bases from J, with 12 bases in between. The chain's CDR3 is CASRSGQNSNQPQHF. The CDR3 DNA reads TGTGCCAGCAGATCTGGACAGAATAGCAATCAGCCCCAGCATTTT. The full variable domain, completed using reference TRBV7-2 and TRBJ1-5, is GAGVSQSPSNKVTEKGKDVELRCDPISGHTALYWYRQSLGQGLEFLIYFQGNSAPDKSGLPSDRFSAERTGGSVSTLTIQRTQQEDSAVYLCASRSGQNSNQPQHFGDGTRLSIL.

This chain connects TRBV5-1 to TRBJ1-5; D not certain. V shed 0 bases and J shed 2 bases, with 9 bases lying between them. The CDR3 runs 15 residues. Germline V CDR1 and CDR2: SGHRS, YFSETQ. DNA of the CDR3: TGCGCCAGCAGCTTGGATCCAGGTCGCAATCAGCCCCAGCATTTT. Protein: CASSLDPGRNQPQHF.

In this sample, this clone turned up a few times. The chain couples TRBV7-2 to TRBJ2-5, with D perhaps TRBD2 (5 bases). This CDR3 spans 16 amino acids. Germline lookup yields CDR1 SGHTA and CDR2 FQGNSA. V shed 2 bases and J shed 11 bases, with 24 bases lying between them. Written as DNA, the CDR3 is TGTGCCAGCAGCTTATTACGCCAATCACTCCTTTGGGAGCAGTACTTC. It translates to CASSLLRQSLLWEQYF.

The chain carries TRBV7-2 and TRBJ2-2; maybe TRBD2 (6 bases). Trimming removed 5 bases at V and 6 bases at J, with 16 bases between. CDR3 size: 15 residues. The germline V gene has CDR1 SGHTA and CDR2 FQGNSA. Written as DNA, the CDR3 is TGTGCCAGCAGCGGGACTTCTGTATGGGCCGGGGAGCTGTTTTTT. Translated: CASSGTSVWAGELFF.

The chain carries TRBV25-1 and TRBJ2-1; D possibly corresponds to TRBD1 (5 bases). The germline V gene encodes CDR1 MGHDK and CDR2 SYGVNS. The CDR3 consists of 14 residues. V was clipped by 4 bases and J by 0 bases, with 7 bases between them. The CDR3 DNA reads TGTGCCAGCAGTGCAGGGCTCTCCTACAATGAGCAGTTCTTC. It yields the protein CASSAGLSYNEQFF.

The chain links TRBV19 to TRBJ1-2; D gene unclear. The CDR3 runs to 13 residues. Germline CDR1 is LNHDA and CDR2 is SQIVND (reference sequence). Trimming shortened V by 4 bases and J by 4 bases, and 10 bases separated the two germline ends. CDR3 in DNA: TGTGCCAGTAGTACATCAGAAACCTATGGCTACACCTTC. Its translation is CASSTSETYGYTF.

This clone was counted a few times. The chain recombines TRBV7-2 with TRBJ2-3; 12 nucleotides agree with TRBD2. The CDR3 spans 16 residues. The germline gives CDR1 SGHTA, CDR2 FQGNSA. The J segment lost 13 bases and the V segment lost 1 base, leaving 12 bases of the junction unmatched. The CDR3 is CASSLEASGGVGGKYF. The CDR3 DNA reads TGTGCCAGCAGCTTAGAGGCTAGCGGGGGGGTTGGAGGAAAGTATTTT.

The chain recombines TRBV30 with TRBJ1-5; D perhaps matches TRBD1 (5 bases). V was clipped by 3 bases and J by 8 bases, with 17 bases between them. The V gene's germline CDR1 is GTSNPN and CDR2 SVGIG (reference sequence). The CDR3 has 14 residues. CDR3 loop: CAWSGAGGYEPQHF. DNA for the CDR3: TGTGCCTGGAGCGGAGCCGGGGGGTATGAGCCCCAGCATTTT.

The count of this clone is one. The chain carries TRBV25-1 and TRBJ1-6; 10 bases align to TRBD1. The CDR3 has 14 amino acids. In germline, CDR1 is MGHDK, CDR2 SYGVNS. The junction had 7 bases not matched to a gene; V was cut back by 8 bases and J by 9 bases. CDR3 sequence reads: CASALTGGGSPLHF. The CDR3 DNA reads TGTGCCAGCGCATTGACAGGGGGCGGTTCACCCCTCCACTTT.

The chain uses TRBV27 and TRBJ2-7, with 9 positions matching TRBD1. Germline loops: CDR1 MNHEY, CDR2 SMNVEV (reference sequence). The CDR3 is 14 amino acids. Losses at the gene ends were 5 bases for V and 6 bases for J; bases not matched to a gene: 8. The CDR3 DNA follows: TGTGCCAGCAGTGAAGGACAGGGGAATATCGAGCAGTACTTC. This gives the protein CASSEGQGNIEQYF.

This clone was counted only a few times. The chain combines TRBV5-6 with TRBJ2-7, with unresolved D. Trimming removed 4 bases at V and 6 bases at J, with 11 bases between. The CDR3 has 12 residues. Germline V gene lookup returns CDR1 SGHDT and CDR2 YYEEEE. CDR3 protein: CASSHSPPEQYF. The CDR3 nucleotides read TGTGCCAGCAGCCATAGTCCCCCCGAGCAGTACTTC.

The chain combines TRBV5-1 with TRBJ2-5, with unresolved D. The J call may not be correct, given that the DNA end is closer to TRBJ2-7. Germline V gene sequence: CDR1 SGHRS, CDR2 YFSETQ. The CDR3 runs to 12 residues. CDR3 nucleotide sequence: TGCGCCAGCAGCAGCCTAACCTACGAGCAGTACTTC. This gives the protein CASSSLTYEQYF.

The chain uses TRBV6-1 and TRBJ2-7; 12 bases fit TRBD2. The CDR3 has 14 amino acids. Germline loops: CDR1 MNHNS, CDR2 SASEGT. Trimming removed 5 bases from V and 2 bases from J; junction bases left unmatched: 1. CDR3 loop: CASSTSGGTYEQYF. CDR3 nucleotides: TGTGCCAGCAGTACTAGCGGGGGGACCTACGAGCAGTACTTC.

The V gene is TRBV19, the J gene TRBJ2-2; D perhaps matches TRBD1 (6 bases). The CDR3 totals 17 residues. V was clipped by 8 bases and J by 8 bases, with 27 bases between them. Germline V gene sequence: CDR1 LNHDA, CDR2 SQIVND (reference sequence). In nucleotides, the CDR3 is TGTGCCAGTCGACAGGTCATTCAGATTCACGTTTTGGGGGAGCTGTTTTTT. Amino acid sequence: CASRQVIQIHVLGELFF.

The table lists this clone with a few counts. Here the CDR3 reads CAWSGQGWFGIQYF. CDR3 nucleotides: TGTGCCTGGAGTGGACAGGGGTGGTTTGGCATTCAGTACTTC. V and J are TRBV30 and TRBJ2-4, with 8 positions matching TRBD1. Germline V gives CDR1 GTSNPN, CDR2 SVGIG (reference sequence). The ends lost 1 base at V and 9 bases at J; junction bases unmatched: 8. The CDR3 sequence is 14 residues long.